Here is one TCR beta chain with its context. Assay used: immunoSEQ multiplex PCR; TCRdb lists only in-frame clones, some missing. The sample yields some 330,000 clones, about 89% seen once. These data belong to a study of blood T cell repertoires in COVID-19. Study-wide context: Both acute and convalescent COVID-19 samples were obtained from the United States, Italy and Spain. Sources were T cells, B-cell-depleted T cells, or PBMCs; the material itself was cDNA or gDNA.

The J segment lost 4 bases and the V segment lost 3 bases, leaving 4 bases of the junction unmatched. Germline CDR1 and CDR2: SGHDT and YYEEEE. The CDR3 is 13 residues long. The sequenced sample consisted of PBMCs or T cells enriched from blood (not recorded which). The clonotype comes from a man aged 35 to 55 in a cohort exposed to, infected with or recovered from COVID-19 (not recorded which). V usage is TRBV5-6 and J usage is TRBJ2-7, with 7 bases lining up with TRBD1. This CDR3 is CASSSGTEYEQYF. CDR3 nucleotide sequence: TGTGCCAGCAGCTCCGGGACAGAGTACGAGCAGTACTTC.